The sample holds one count of the clone carrying this TCR beta chain. These data are taken from a study of T cell changes during pregnancy in multiple sclerosis. CDR1 is SGHRS and CDR2 is YFSETQ in the germline V gene. The CDR3 is 14 residues long. V was trimmed by 0 bases and J by 0 bases, leaving 7 bases between them. Clones were read by immunoSEQ multiplex PCR, and TCRdb kept only the in-frame ones, dropping some. The repertoire holds some 99,000 clones, with approximately 93% as singletons. This receptor was identified in a female donor with multiple sclerosis, enrolled in a pregnancy study. The sequencing used peripheral blood, collected after pregnancy. The chain joins TRBV5-1 to TRBJ2-7, with D maybe TRBD2 (5 bases). CDR3 sequence (DNA): TGCGCCAGCAGCTTGGGTCTAGCCTCCTACGAGCAGTACTTC. Its translation: CASSLGLASYEQYF. Looking up the rest from reference TRBV5-1 and TRBJ2-7 gives the full variable domain: KAGVTQTPRYLIKTRGQQVTLSCSPISGHRSVSWYQQTPGQGLQFLFEYFSETQRNKGNFPGRFSGRQFSNSRSEMNVSTLELGDSALYLCASSLGLASYEQYFGPGTRLTVT.